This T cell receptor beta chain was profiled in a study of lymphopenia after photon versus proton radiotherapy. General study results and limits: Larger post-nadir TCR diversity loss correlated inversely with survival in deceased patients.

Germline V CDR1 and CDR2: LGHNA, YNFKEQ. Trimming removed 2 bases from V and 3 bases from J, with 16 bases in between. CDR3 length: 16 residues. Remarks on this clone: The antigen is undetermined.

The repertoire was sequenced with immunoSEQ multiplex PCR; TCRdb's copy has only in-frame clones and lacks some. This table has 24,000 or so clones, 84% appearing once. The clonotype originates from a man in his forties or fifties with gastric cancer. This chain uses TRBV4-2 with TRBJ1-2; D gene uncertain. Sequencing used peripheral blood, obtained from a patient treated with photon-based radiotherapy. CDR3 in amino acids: CASSQMKGMIDYGYTF. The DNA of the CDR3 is TGTGCCAGCAGCCAAATGAAAGGAATGATCGACTATGGCTACACCTTC.